This entry describes one T cell receptor (beta chain). These data belong to a study of low-dose radiotherapy and immunotherapy resistance in tumors. On the study more broadly: Cohort 1 received 0.5 Gy per fraction every 2 weeks, totaling 6.5 Gy. Intravenous administration to patients comprised nivolumab at 240 mg every two weeks and ipilimumab at 1 mg/kg every six weeks. Cohort 2's total reached 13 Gy over 26 weeks, at 1 Gy per fraction every two weeks.

TRAV- and TRBV-specific primers primed first-strand cDNA, covering alpha and beta chains. Over 20 PCR cycles, TCRs were amplified from a constant-region primer and V-primer adapter. Amplification of isolated mRNA was accomplished via in vitro transcription. Each CDR3 protein is one row after TCRdb ran MiXCR on the reads. The data hold roughly 11,000 distinct CDR3 sequences, with 55% to 65% observed a single time. The sequence came from a human donor with advanced metastatic prostate, ovarian, gallbladder or colorectal cancer (not recorded which). This table probably holds off-target reads from a library built for another chain.

CDR3 nucleotide sequence: TGTGCCAGCACCTCGGGCAGCACAGATACGCAGTATTTT. It specifies CASTSGSTDTQYF. V and J are TRBV12-3 or TRBV12-4 and TRBJ2-3; no clear D. CDR3 length: 13 residues. Between the trimmed V and J ends, which lost 7 bases and 0 bases, there was a span of 8 bases.